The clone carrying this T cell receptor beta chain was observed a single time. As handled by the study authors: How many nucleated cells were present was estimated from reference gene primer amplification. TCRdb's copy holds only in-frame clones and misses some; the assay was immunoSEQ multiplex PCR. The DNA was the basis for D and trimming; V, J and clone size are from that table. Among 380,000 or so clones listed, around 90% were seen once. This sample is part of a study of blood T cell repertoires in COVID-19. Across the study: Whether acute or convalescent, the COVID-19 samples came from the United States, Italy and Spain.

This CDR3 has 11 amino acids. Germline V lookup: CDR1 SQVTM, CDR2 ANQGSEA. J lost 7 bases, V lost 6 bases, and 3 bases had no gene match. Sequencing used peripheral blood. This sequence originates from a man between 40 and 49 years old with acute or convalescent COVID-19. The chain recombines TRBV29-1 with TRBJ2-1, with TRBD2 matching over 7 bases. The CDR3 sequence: CSVLLANEQFF. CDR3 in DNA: TGCAGCGTCTTACTAGCGAATGAGCAGTTCTTC.